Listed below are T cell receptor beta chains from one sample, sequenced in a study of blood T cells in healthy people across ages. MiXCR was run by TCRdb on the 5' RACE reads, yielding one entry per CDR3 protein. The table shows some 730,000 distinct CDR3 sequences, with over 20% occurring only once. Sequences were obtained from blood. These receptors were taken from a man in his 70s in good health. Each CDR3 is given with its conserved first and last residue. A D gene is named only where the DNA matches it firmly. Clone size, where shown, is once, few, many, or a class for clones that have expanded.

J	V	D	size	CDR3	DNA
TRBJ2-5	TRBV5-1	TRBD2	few	CASSLGLTSGGLQETQYF	TGCGCCAGCAGCTTGGGCCTGACTAGCGGGGGTCTTCAAGAGACCCAGTACTTC
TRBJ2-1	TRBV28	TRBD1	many	CASSLIGRDRALFF	TGTGCCAGCAGTTTAATCGGTAGGGACAGAGCTTTATTCTTC
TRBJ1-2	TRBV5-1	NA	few	CASKEGRALYGYTF	TGCGCCAGCAAAGAGGGGCGTGCTTTATATGGCTACACCTTC
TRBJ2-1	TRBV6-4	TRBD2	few	CASTARAGGRGEQFF	TGTGCCAGCACGGCGAGAGCGGGAGGGCGGGGTGAGCAGTTCTTC
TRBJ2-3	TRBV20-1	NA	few	CSARDRGDTQYF	TGCAGTGCTAGAGATAGAGGGGATACGCAGTATTTT
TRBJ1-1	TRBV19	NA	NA	CASSLGQINTEAFF	TGTGCCAGTAGTCTGGGACAAATAAACACTGAAGCTTTCTTT
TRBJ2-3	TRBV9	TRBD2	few	CASSVTISGSGDTQYF	TGTGCCAGCAGCGTCACAATTAGCGGGAGTGGCGATACGCAGTATTTT
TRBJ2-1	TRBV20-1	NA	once	CSARDQSGRGSDEQFF	TGCAGTGCTAGAGATCAGAGTGGCAGGGGTTCCGATGAGCAGTTCTTC
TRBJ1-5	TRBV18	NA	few	CASSPPGDQPQHF	TGTGCCAGCTCACCACCGGGGGATCAGCCCCAGCATTTT
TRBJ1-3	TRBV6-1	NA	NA	CASSPRAGSSGNTIYF	TGTGCCAGCAGTCCCCGGGCGGGGTCCTCTGGAAACACCATATATTTT
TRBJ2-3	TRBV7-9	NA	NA	CASSLSAATQYF	TGTGCCAGCAGCTTAAGCGCGGCTACGCAGTATTTT
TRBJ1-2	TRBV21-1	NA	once	CASSKEQGAGANYGYTF	TGTGCCAGCAGCAAGGAACAGGGGGCCGGAGCTAACTATGGCTACACCTTC
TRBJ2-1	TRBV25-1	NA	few	CASSAGGRNEQFF	TGTGCCAGCAGTGCTGGGGGGCGCAATGAGCAGTTCTTC
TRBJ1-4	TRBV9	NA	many	CASSPQTGEKLFF	TGTGCCAGCAGCCCCCAGACCGGTGAAAAACTGTTTTTT
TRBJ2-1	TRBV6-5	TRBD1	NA	CASSYWQGVSNEQFF	TGTGCCAGCAGTTACTGGCAGGGGGTGAGCAATGAGCAGTTCTTC
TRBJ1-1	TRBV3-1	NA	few	CASSSRGRQLNTEAFF	TGTGCCAGCAGCTCACGAGGGAGACAGCTGAACACTGAAGCTTTCTTT
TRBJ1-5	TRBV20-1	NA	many	CSAQGYGPQHF	TGCAGTGCCCAGGGGTATGGGCCCCAGCATTTT
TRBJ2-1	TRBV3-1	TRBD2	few	CASSLVGRALAYNEQFF	TGTGCCAGCAGCCTGGTCGGGAGGGCCTTAGCCTACAATGAGCAGTTCTTC